These 14 T cell receptor beta chains came from one sample sequenced in a study of shared T cell receptors in the human thymus. Using immunoSEQ multiplex PCR, the repertoire was profiled, and TCRdb retains in-frame clones only, with some absent. The sample carries 600,000 or so clones, 87% recorded once. These sequences were also reported in another study, on human thymus T cells.

The source material was thymocytes. The receptors were gathered from a boy in the first two years of life with a congenital heart defect.

The chain recombines TRBV28 with TRBJ2-2; a possible D gene is TRBD2 (5 bases). Trimming removed 7 bases from V and 4 bases from J, with 13 bases in between. The CDR3 length is 14 residues. In germline, CDR1 is MDHEN, CDR2 SYDVKM. The CDR3 nucleotides read TGTGCCAGCATCCCCCGGGGAGCCACCGGGGAGCTGTTTTTT. This translates into CASIPRGATGELFF. Variable domain in full (rest from reference TRBV28 and TRBJ2-2): DVKVTQSSRYLVKRTGEKVFLECVQDMDHENMFWYRQDPGLGLRLIYFSYDVKMKEKGDIPEGYSVSREKKERFSLILESASTNQTSMYLCASIPRGATGELFFGEGSRLTVL.

The sample holds a few counts of this clone. The chain employs TRBV12-5 and TRBJ1-3; D is perhaps TRBD1 (6 bases). Germline lookup yields CDR1 LGHNT and CDR2 FRNRAP. The V end lost 2 bases, the J end lost 0 bases, and 14 bases lay between the germline ends. This CDR3 contains 17 residues. As DNA, the CDR3 is TGTGCTAGTGGTTTGTCCTCACAGGGTAGCTCTGGAAACACCATATATTTT. Protein: CASGLSSQGSSGNTIYF.

The V and J genes are TRBV28 and TRBJ2-7, with 7 bases aligning to TRBD2. CDR1 MDHEN and CDR2 SYDVKM come from the germline V gene. V was clipped by 3 bases and J by 2 bases; unmatched bases: 7. This CDR3 region has 15 residues. The CDR3 coding sequence is TGTGCCAGCAGTTTGTCTTCGCTAGCGGCCTACGAGCAGTACTTC. Protein sequence: CASSLSSLAAYEQYF.

This chain joins TRBV7-2 and TRBJ2-5; 7 bases agree with TRBD1. The V gene end was trimmed by 4 bases and the J gene end by 3 bases; junction bases not matched to a gene: 5. This CDR3 region has 14 residues. Germline V lookup: CDR1 SGHTA, CDR2 FQGNSA. For the CDR3, the DNA is TGTGCCAGCAGCTCCGAAGACAGGGAAGAGACCCAGTACTTC. It yields the protein CASSSEDREETQYF.

The rearrangement links TRBV5-6 to TRBJ1-1; 7 nucleotides line up with TRBD1. V shed 2 bases, J shed 11 bases, and the junction held 18 bases outside the gene matches. Germline lookup yields CDR1 SGHDT and CDR2 YYEEEE. The CDR3 runs 16 residues. The CDR3 DNA sequence: TGTGCCAGCAGCTTAAAGACAGGGAGTCTTTTTCCTGTCGCTTTCTTT. Amino acids: CASSLKTGSLFPVAFF.

The sample holds one count of this clone. V gene TRBV5-6 combines with J gene TRBJ2-5, with 8 bases identical to TRBD1. Germline CDR1 reads SGHDT; CDR2 reads YYEEEE. The V gene end was trimmed by 2 bases and the J gene end by 5 bases; junction bases not matched to a gene: 8. The CDR3 is 15 residues long. CDR3 loop: CASSFYQGAKETQYF. CDR3 bases: TGTGCCAGCAGCTTCTATCAGGGGGCGAAGGAGACCCAGTACTTC.

J is TRBJ1-6 and V is TRBV28; no reliable D call. V was clipped by 5 bases and J by 1 base, with 9 bases between them. This CDR3 has 15 amino acids. Germline V gene data show CDR1 as MDHEN and CDR2 as SYDVKM. The CDR3 coding sequence is TGTGCCAGCAGTCCCCCCGGGTCCTATAATTCACCCCTCCACTTT. Encoded protein: CASSPPGSYNSPLHF. Complete variable domain (other parts from reference TRBV28 and TRBJ1-6): DVKVTQSSRYLVKRTGEKVFLECVQDMDHENMFWYRQDPGLGLRLIYFSYDVKMKEKGDIPEGYSVSREKKERFSLILESASTNQTSMYLCASSPPGSYNSPLHFGNGTRLTVT.

The chain carries TRBV27 and TRBJ2-2; 14 nucleotides agree with TRBD2. V was clipped by 3 bases and J by 9 bases; unmatched bases: 15. Germline CDR1 MNHEY, CDR2 SMNVEV (reference sequence). This CDR3 spans 19 amino acids. CDR3 bases: TGTGCCAGCAGTTTGAAATCCGGACTAGCGGGAGGCTTAAGATGGGAGCTGTTTTTT. It codes for CASSLKSGLAGGLRWELFF.

A few counts support this clone. The J gene is TRBJ2-2, the V gene TRBV5-5; D gene uncertain. The CDR3 consists of 14 residues. Germline V CDR1 and CDR2: SGHKS, YYEKEE (reference sequence). Between the trimmed V and J ends, which lost 0 bases and 1 base, there was a span of 4 bases. The CDR3 loop is CASSLDRNTGELFF. Here the CDR3 DNA reads TGTGCCAGCAGCTTGGACAGGAACACCGGGGAGCTGTTTTTT.

V usage is TRBV4-3 and J usage is TRBJ2-1, with D perhaps TRBD2 (5 bases). The V end lost 6 bases, the J end lost 5 bases, and 20 bases lay between the germline ends. The CDR3 has 16 residues. CDR1 and CDR2 (germline): LGHNA, YSLEER. The CDR3 DNA reads as TGCGCCAGCAGTCACATCTGGGAGTGGGGTAACAATGAGCAGTTCTTC. This translates into CASSHIWEWGNNEQFF.

The chain links TRBV10-3 to TRBJ2-1, with D perhaps matching TRBD2 (7 bases). Trimming took off 2 bases at V and 6 bases at J, with 14 bases between the two ends. CDR3 length: 15 residues. CDR1 ENHRY and CDR2 SYGVKD come from the germline V gene. This CDR3 reads CAISEGRGGRNEQFF. DNA for the CDR3: TGTGCCATCAGTGAGGGGAGGGGGGGCCGCAATGAGCAGTTCTTC.

J is TRBJ2-5 and V is TRBV27; 11 bases align to TRBD2. CDR1 and CDR2 from the germline V gene are MNHEY and SMNVEV (reference sequence). V shed 6 bases, J shed 5 bases, and the junction held 11 bases outside the gene matches. This CDR3 is built from 16 residues. The CDR3 coding sequence is TGTGCCAGCAGATCAGGACTAGCGGGCCCCGGGGAGACCCAGTACTTC. Protein product: CASRSGLAGPGETQYF.

The chain carries TRBV25-1 and TRBJ2-2, with 8 nucleotides matching TRBD1. V was pared by 3 bases and J by 1 base, with 7 bases of the junction left unmatched. Germline V CDR1 and CDR2: MGHDK, SYGVNS. The CDR3 spans 17 residues. CDR3 in amino acids: CASSDRPGTGNTGELFF. CDR3 DNA sequence: TGTGCCAGCAGTGATCGTCCCGGGACAGGGAACACCGGGGAGCTGTTTTTT.

The V call is TRBV9, the J call TRBJ1-1, with 8 bases lining up with TRBD1. The CDR3 is made up of 16 amino acids. The trim removed 3 bases at V and 3 bases at J, leaving 10 bases unmatched. Germline CDR1 and CDR2: SGDLS and YYNGEE. DNA for the CDR3: TGTGCCAGCAGCGACTCAAACAGGGGGACGGACACTGAAGCTTTCTTT. Protein sequence: CASSDSNRGTDTEAFF.